The clone carrying this T cell receptor (beta chain) was counted only a few times. The record originates from a study of response to subunit inactivated influenza vaccine. TCRdb independently ran MiXCR on the RT-PCR reads; one entry per CDR3 protein. The table has about 620,000 distinct CDR3 sequences, about 11% seen once; the top ten hold 9.5% to 12%. This CDR3 region has 15 residues. The germline V and J ends were trimmed by 6 bases and 5 bases, with 16 bases remaining between them. The same specimen was also included in a second study, on T cells expressing NK-cell markers. That report adds: TCR beta cDNA was generated via 5'RACE template switching incorporating UMIs. The eight sequenced donors comprised seven who were HCMV-seropositive and one who was seronegative. In more than 5 donors, dominant CD3+CD56+NKG2C+ clones formed about 1.0-8% of CD8+ cells. Also leading the CD3+CD56-NKG2C+ fraction in a handful of donors were these clonotypes.

The V call is TRBV12-3 or TRBV12-4, the J call TRBJ2-2; TRBD2 might be the D (6 bases). The receptor was isolated from a man over 45 who received an inactivated influenza vaccine. The input for sequencing was PBMCs from blood, taken on the day of vaccination. CDR3 region: CASSLNPSGTGELFF. CDR3 sequence (DNA): TGTGCCAGCAGCTTAAACCCGAGCGGGACCGGGGAGCTGTTTTTT.